This is a list of T cell receptor beta chains from one sample in a study of shared clonotypes between healthy human individuals. The assay was immunoSEQ multiplex PCR, and TCRdb's table has in-frame clones only and misses some. Seen here are roughly 1,500,000 clones, about 98% observed once, and the top ten hold about 0.45%. Sample: naive CD4+ T cells sorted from blood. These TCRs come from a man aged 25 to 40 in good health. CDR3s include the opening cysteine and the closing phenylalanine or tryptophan. Fields, in order: J gene, V gene, clone size, D gene, CDR3 DNA, CDR3 protein. D genes are given only for firm matches. Clone sizes are given selectively: once, few, many, or a class where the clone is expanded.

>TRBJ2-3|TRBV27|NA|NA
TGTGCCAGCCGACTTAGGGGGAGCACAGATACGCAGTATTTT
CASRLRGSTDTQYF
>TRBJ2-4|TRBV18|NA|NA
TGTGCCAGCTCGAGAGGACTGGACATTCAGTACTTC
CASSRGLDIQYF
>TRBJ1-5|TRBV7-9|NA|NA
TGTGCCAGCACCCGAGGCGGTTTAGGGGGGTCTAATCAGCCCCAGCATTTT
CASTRGGLGGSNQPQHF
>TRBJ2-5|TRBV15|NA|TRBD1
TGTGCCACCAGCAAGAACAGGGGCGCCCGGGAGACCCAGTACTTC
CATSKNRGARETQYF
>TRBJ2-5|TRBV9|NA|NA
TGTGCCAGCAGCGTAGAGGTCCGGCAAGAGACCCAGTACTTC
CASSVEVRQETQYF
>TRBJ2-3|TRBV11-2|NA|NA
TGTGCCAGCAGCCAAGTTTGGCTCCAAAGGGGCACAGATACGCAGTATTTT
CASSQVWLQRGTDTQYF
>TRBJ1-1|TRBV19|NA|NA
TGTGCCAGTAGTATTTGGGTTGAAGCTTTCTTT
CASSIWVEAFF
>TRBJ2-1|TRBV28|NA|NA
TGTGCCAGCGGTCCCGTAGGCGATGAGCAGTTCTTC
CASGPVGDEQFF
>TRBJ2-7|TRBV5-5|NA|NA
TGTGCCAGCAGCTTGGAGTGGGATTCCTACGAGCAGTACTTC
CASSLEWDSYEQYF
>TRBJ2-7|TRBV27|NA|NA
TGTGCCAGCAGTTGGCGTAGCGGACGGCAGGCATCCGAGCAGTACTTC
CASSWRSGRQASEQYF
>TRBJ2-3|TRBV7-2|NA|TRBD2
TGTGCCAGCAGCTTTCAAGCTAGCGGGAGGGGCACAGATACGCAGTATTTT
CASSFQASGRGTDTQYF
>TRBJ2-1|TRBV9|NA|TRBD2
TGTGCCAGCAGCGTAGTAGCGGGAGTCAATGAGCAGTTCTTC
CASSVVAGVNEQFF
>TRBJ2-1|TRBV28|NA|NA
TGTGCCAGCAGTTTAGCGTCCAGCTCCTACAATGAGCAGTTCTTC
CASSLASSSYNEQFF
>TRBJ2-7|TRBV28|NA|NA
TGTGCCAGCAGTTTAGTCAGGAGATACGAGCAGTACTTC
CASSLVRRYEQYF
>TRBJ1-2|TRBV5-1|NA|NA
TGCGCCAGCTTCTATGGCTACACCTTC
CASFYGYTF
>TRBJ1-4|TRBV6-5|NA|NA
TGTGCCAGCAGTTACAGGGAATATGAAAAACTGTTTTTT
CASSYREYEKLFF
>TRBJ2-5|TRBV5-1|NA|TRBD1
TGCGCCAGCAGCATTACAGGGGGACAAGAGACCCAGTACTTC
CASSITGGQETQYF
>TRBJ1-2|TRBV7-9|once|NA
TGTGCCAGCAGCTGGACAGAAGATAGTGGCTACACCTTC
CASSWTEDSGYTF
>TRBJ2-2|TRBV5-1|NA|TRBD1
TGCGCCAGCAACCCTACAGGGGACACCGGGGAGCTGTTTTTT
CASNPTGDTGELFF
>TRBJ2-7|TRBV13|NA|TRBD2
TGTGCCAGCAGCTTAGGCCGTGGGCTAGCGGGCTCCTACGAGCAGTACTTC
CASSLGRGLAGSYEQYF
>TRBJ2-1|TRBV5-4|once|NA
TGTGCCAGCAGCTCGGGCGTCTATAAGGATGAGCAGTTCTTC
CASSSGVYKDEQFF
>TRBJ1-2|TRBV18|NA|NA
TGTGCCAGCTCACCAAGGGATACCTATGGCTACACCTTC
CASSPRDTYGYTF
>TRBJ2-7|TRBV5-4|NA|TRBD2
TGTGCCAGCAGCTTGAACATGGGACTAGCGGATCCCTACGAGCAGTACTTC
CASSLNMGLADPYEQYF
>TRBJ2-7|TRBV6-6|NA|TRBD1
TGTGCCAGCAGGGGTCCACAGGGGATCTCCTACGAGCAGTACTTC
CASRGPQGISYEQYF